These 26 T cell receptor beta chains originate from one sample sequenced in a study of CD8 T cells in Susac syndrome. An input of about 0.45 to 1 ug of RNA was subjected to reverse transcription using random hexamers. One entry per CDR3 protein results from TCRdb running MiXCR on the immunoSEQ multiplex PCR reads. The table includes about 150,000 distinct CDR3 sequences, roughly 94% detected once. Source material: CD8+ T cells from PBMCs. These receptors were obtained from a human donor with Susac syndrome.

The DNA for the CDR3 is TGCAGCGTTGAAGACAGACAGGGTAACACTGAAGCTTTCTTT. Translating it yields CSVEDRQGNTEAFF. V is TRBV29-1 and J is TRBJ1-1; TRBD1 matches at 7 bases. Looked up from germline, CDR1 is SQVTM and CDR2 is ANQGSEA. V lost 0 bases, J lost 2 bases, and 3 bases stayed unmatched. The CDR3 is 14 residues long.

The rearrangement uses TRBV9 and TRBJ2-1; 8 nucleotides line up with TRBD1. Trimming removed 4 bases from V and 9 bases from J; junction bases left unmatched: 12. This CDR3 is 15 amino acids long. CDR1 is SGDLS, CDR2 YYNGEE, per germline. The chain's CDR3 is CASSSPGTGGTEQFF. The CDR3 coding sequence is TGTGCCAGCAGCTCCCCCGGGACAGGTGGAACTGAGCAGTTCTTC.

The genes are TRBV11-2 and TRBJ2-5, with a tentative D call TRBD2 (6 bases). V gave up 0 bases and J gave up 2 bases, with 19 bases separating them. Germline V gene lookup returns CDR1 SGHAT and CDR2 FQNNGV. This CDR3 region has 18 residues. CDR3 nucleotide sequence: TGTGCCAGCAGCTTAGATACCTGGGGTAGCGGAACGCAAGAGACCCAGTACTTC. Amino acid sequence: CASSLDTWGSGTQETQYF.

The J gene is TRBJ1-2, the V gene TRBV4-1; D unclear. The CDR3 contains 16 residues. The V gene lost 4 bases and the J gene lost 4 bases, with 19 bases spanning the gap. CDR1 and CDR2 (germline): MGHRA, YSYEKL. The CDR3 here is CASSPSTVTSFYGYTF. CDR3 nucleotides: TGCGCCAGCAGCCCGTCGACCGTCACCTCGTTCTATGGCTACACCTTC.

This chain joins TRBV5-1 and TRBJ1-2, with unresolved D. V was shortened by 4 bases and J by 10 bases, with 14 bases between the two germline ends. The CDR3 loop spans 12 amino acids. The germline gives CDR1 SGHRS, CDR2 YFSETQ. The DNA for the CDR3 is TGCGCCAGCAGCGGCAGTTTGCCCCTCTACACCTTC. It translates to CASSGSLPLYTF.

The chain carries TRBV11-2 and TRBJ2-7; 9 bases align to TRBD2. The ends lost 4 bases at V and 0 bases at J; junction bases unmatched: 7. The CDR3 is 16 residues long. Looked up from germline, CDR1 is SGHAT and CDR2 is FQNNGV. CDR3 residues: CASSYSSSGTSYEQYF. The CDR3 DNA is TGTGCCAGCAGCTATTCCTCTAGCGGGACCTCCTACGAGCAGTACTTC. The variable domain in full, with the rest retrieved from reference TRBV11-2 and TRBJ2-7, is EAGVAQSPRYKIIEKRQSVAFWCNPISGHATLYWYQQILGQGPKLLIQFQNNGVVDDSQLPKDRFSAERLKGVDSTLKIQPAKLEDSAVYLCASSYSSSGTSYEQYFGPGTRLTVT.

The chain couples TRBV27 to TRBJ2-7; 8 bases line up with TRBD1. V shed 5 bases, J shed 0 bases, and the junction held 6 bases outside the gene matches. Per germline, CDR1 MNHEY and CDR2 SMNVEV (reference sequence). CDR3 length: 15 amino acids. CDR3 nucleotides: TGTGCCAGCAGTCCAGTAGGACAGGGCTCCTACGAGCAGTACTTC. Its protein product is CASSPVGQGSYEQYF.

The gene calls are TRBV7-9 and TRBJ1-1; no clear D gene. From germline, CDR1 is SEHNR and CDR2 FQNEAQ (reference sequence). Trimming cost V 8 bases and J 4 bases, with 11 bases left between them. The CDR3 is 12 amino acids. The chain's CDR3 is CASDRVGTEAFF. Written as DNA, the CDR3 is TGTGCCAGCGATAGGGTGGGCACTGAAGCTTTCTTT.

The chain has TRBV9 and TRBJ2-7; D is unresolved. The CDR3 is made up of 12 amino acids. CDR1 SGDLS and CDR2 YYNGEE come from the germline V gene. Trimming took off 2 bases at V and 6 bases at J, with 9 bases between the two ends. The CDR3 reads CASSVNPGEQYF. The DNA of the CDR3 is TGTGCCAGCAGCGTTAATCCCGGCGAGCAGTACTTC.

The V gene is TRBV28, the J gene TRBJ1-2, with 7 bases that match TRBD1. V trimming: 5 bases; J trimming: 7 bases; junction bases outside the gene matches: 10. This CDR3 region has 14 residues. Germline CDR1 MDHEN, CDR2 SYDVKM. CDR3 amino acids: CASSPTGEKGGYTF. The DNA of the CDR3 is TGTGCCAGCAGTCCAACAGGGGAAAAAGGTGGCTACACCTTC.

The rearrangement uses TRBV29-1 and TRBJ2-1, with TRBD2 matching over 8 bases. V lost 2 bases to trimming and J lost 7 bases; unmatched junction nucleotides: 13. The CDR3 is made up of 16 amino acids. Germline V lookup: CDR1 SQVTM, CDR2 ANQGSEA. CDR3 residues: CSVELGREGWWNEQFF. The CDR3, as DNA: TGCAGCGTTGAATTGGGTCGGGAGGGCTGGTGGAATGAGCAGTTCTTC.

The chain combines TRBV28 with TRBJ2-6; D ambiguous. In germline, CDR1 is MDHEN, CDR2 SYDVKM. Trimming removed 6 bases at V and 0 bases at J, with 9 bases between. The CDR3 is 15 amino acids. The CDR3 nucleotides are TGTGCCAGCAGGGAACTAAGCTCTGGGGCCAACGTCCTGACTTTC. Translating it yields CASRELSSGANVLTF.

This chain uses TRBV20-1 with TRBJ1-1, with 8 nucleotides matching TRBD1. V shed 2 bases and J 4 bases; nucleotides not matched to a gene: 6. This CDR3 has 14 amino acids. Germline V gene sequence: CDR1 DFQATT, CDR2 SNEGSKA (reference sequence). CDR3: CSARRDRGGTEAFF. Here the CDR3 DNA reads TGCAGTGCTAGAAGAGACAGGGGTGGCACTGAAGCTTTCTTT.

This clonotype occurred once. The chain links TRBV27 to TRBJ2-7; 7 nucleotides align to TRBD2. Trimming took 8 bases from V and 9 from J; bases not matched to a gene: 19. The CDR3 covers 15 residues. Germline-derived CDR1 and CDR2 are MNHEY and SMNVEV (reference sequence). The DNA of the CDR3 is TGTGCCAGCGGTGATCGGGACTATACTTCCCGTGGGCAGTACTTC. Its protein product is CASGDRDYTSRGQYF.

A single count supports this clonotype. The V and J genes are TRBV4-1 and TRBJ2-7; a possible D gene is TRBD2 (5 bases). The CDR3 sequence is 14 residues long. V dropped 11 bases and J dropped 2 bases, with 19 bases sitting between them. The germline gives CDR1 MGHRA, CDR2 YSYEKL. The DNA for the CDR3 is TGCGCCGTTTCCCCTAGCCACTCGCCCTACGAGCAGTACTTC. Translating gives CAVSPSHSPYEQYF.

The rearrangement links TRBV29-1 to TRBJ1-1; D is perhaps TRBD1 (6 bases). Trimming shortened V by 6 bases and J by 11 bases, and 31 bases separated the two germline ends. This CDR3 contains 16 residues. In germline, CDR1 is SQVTM, CDR2 ANQGSEA. The CDR3 loop is CSVYGINLGSIDRAFF. CDR3 nucleotides: TGCAGCGTGTACGGGATCAACCTAGGGAGTATAGACAGGGCTTTCTTT.

This chain joins TRBV2 and TRBJ2-2, with no clear D. This CDR3 has 15 residues. Between the trimmed V and J ends, which lost 0 bases and 0 bases, there was a span of 5 bases. Per germline, CDR1 SNHLY and CDR2 FYNNEI. The CDR3 coding sequence is TGTGCCAGCAGTGAAGCGGCCCCGAACACCGGGGAGCTGTTTTTT. It codes for CASSEAAPNTGELFF.

The chain combines TRBV4-1 with TRBJ2-7, with D tentatively TRBD2 (6 bases). The germline gives CDR1 MGHRA, CDR2 YSYEKL. This CDR3 has 15 residues. V lost 4 bases and J lost 4, with 17 bases in between. CDR3 in DNA: TGCGCCAGCAGCCCCCGGACTATGATCGAGTACGAGCAGTACTTC. It specifies CASSPRTMIEYEQYF.

The chain joins TRBV20-1 to TRBJ1-4; maybe TRBD1 (6 bases). Trimming took off 0 bases at V and 5 bases at J, with 13 bases between the two ends. This CDR3 contains 15 residues. Looked up from germline, CDR1 is DFQATT and CDR2 is SNEGSKA (reference sequence). The CDR3 nucleotides read TGCAGTGCTAGAGATTTACGGCAGGGGAATGAAAAACTGTTTTTT. Its translation is CSARDLRQGNEKLFF.

The gene calls are TRBV30 and TRBJ2-1, with D possibly TRBD2 on 5 matching bases. This CDR3 spans 16 amino acids. V was pared by 0 bases and J by 4 bases, with 16 bases between. From germline, CDR1 is GTSNPN and CDR2 SVGIG (reference sequence). The CDR3 sequence: CAWSVSSYMKYNEQFF. The CDR3 DNA sequence: TGTGCCTGGAGTGTCTCTAGCTATATGAAATACAATGAGCAGTTCTTC.

The chain has TRBV6-5 and TRBJ1-2; TRBD1 might be the D (6 bases). The germline gives CDR1 MNHEY, CDR2 SVGAGI. The length of the CDR3 is 13 residues. Trimming took 2 bases from V and 7 from J, leaving 11 bases between them. CDR3 amino acids: CASSYARGSGYTF. In nucleotides, the CDR3 is TGTGCCAGCAGTTACGCCAGGGGTTCTGGCTACACCTTC.

The chain links TRBV19 to TRBJ2-7; 7 bases line up with TRBD1. The CDR3 is 13 amino acids. Per germline, CDR1 LNHDA and CDR2 SQIVND (reference sequence). With V trimmed by 3 bases and J by 6 bases, 5 bases remained unmatched. The CDR3 region is CASSMSPGGEQYF. The DNA of the CDR3 is TGTGCCAGTAGTATGTCGCCAGGGGGCGAGCAGTACTTC.

This clonotype was found once. This chain connects TRBV10-3 to TRBJ2-3; TRBD2 might be the D (5 bases). Trimming shortened V by 3 bases and J by 2 bases, and 12 bases separated the two germline ends. The CDR3 totals 15 residues. Germline V CDR1 and CDR2: ENHRY, SYGVKD. The chain's CDR3 is CAISDTKEATDTQYF. The CDR3 DNA sequence: TGTGCCATCAGTGATACTAAGGAGGCCACAGATACGCAGTATTTT.

The chain recombines TRBV12-5 with TRBJ1-5; D ambiguous. Per germline, CDR1 LGHNT and CDR2 FRNRAP. V was clipped by 0 bases and J by 10 bases, with 10 bases between them. The CDR3 is 13 residues long. DNA of the CDR3: TGTGCTAGTGGTTTGGTACAAGCCGACCCCCAGCATTTT. This codes for CASGLVQADPQHF.

The rearrangement uses TRBV3-1 and TRBJ2-7, with 8 nucleotides matching TRBD1. Germline CDR1 LGHDT, CDR2 YNNKEL (reference sequence). V was pared by 0 bases and J by 3 bases, with 13 bases of the junction left unmatched. This CDR3 is 18 amino acids long. CDR3 bases: TGTGCCAGCAGCCAAGACAGGGGGCGACTCAGTCGGAACTACGAGCAGTACTTC. Translated, it gives CASSQDRGRLSRNYEQYF.

This chain links TRBV12-3 or TRBV12-4 with TRBJ2-1; 9 bases fit TRBD2. The CDR3 is 12 residues long. The junction had 8 bases not matched to a gene; V was cut back by 11 bases and J by 9 bases. The DNA of the CDR3 is TGTGCCTCGAACCTAGCGGGAACTGAGCAGTTCTTC. It is translated as CASNLAGTEQFF.